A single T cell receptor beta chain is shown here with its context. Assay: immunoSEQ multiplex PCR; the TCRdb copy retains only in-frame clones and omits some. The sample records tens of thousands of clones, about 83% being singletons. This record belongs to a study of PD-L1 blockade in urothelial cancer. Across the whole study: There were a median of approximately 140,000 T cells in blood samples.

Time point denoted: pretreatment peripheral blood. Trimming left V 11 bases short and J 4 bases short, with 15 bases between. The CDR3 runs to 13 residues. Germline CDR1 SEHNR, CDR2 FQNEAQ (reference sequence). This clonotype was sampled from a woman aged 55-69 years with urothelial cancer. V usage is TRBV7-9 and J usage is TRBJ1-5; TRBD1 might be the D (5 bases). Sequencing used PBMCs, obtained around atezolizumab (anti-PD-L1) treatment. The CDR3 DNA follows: TGTGCCCTAGATCTGGGGCGGAATCAGCCCCAGCATTTT. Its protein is CALDLGRNQPQHF.